This T cell receptor beta chain appears in the sequencing data of a study of blood T cell repertoires in COVID-19. At the level of the study: The samples span acute and convalescent COVID-19 from the United States, Italy and Spain.

In the original analysis: Estimates of nucleated cell counts were drawn from the amplification of reference gene primers. Profiling relied on immunoSEQ multiplex PCR, and the TCRdb table lists in-frame clones only, not all of them. V and J calls and clone size come straight from that table; D and trimming were deduced from the DNA. The table has about 94,000 clones, approximately 84% seen once; the top ten hold approximately 6.3%. This clonotype was obtained from a man aged 70-80 years with COVID-19, enrolled during active disease. Sequencing input: peripheral blood.

CDR3 DNA: TGTGCCAGCAGCTCGACAGGGGGATCAGGAAACACCATATATTTT. Residues: CASSSTGGSGNTIYF. The V call is TRBV7-9, the J call TRBJ1-3; 9 positions agree with TRBD1. This CDR3 comprises 15 residues. V shed 4 bases and J 4 bases; nucleotides not matched to a gene: 5. Per germline, CDR1 SEHNR and CDR2 FQNEAQ (reference sequence). Drawing the rest from reference TRBV7-9 and TRBJ1-3, the complete variable domain is DTGVSQNPRHKITKRGQNVTFRCDPISEHNRLYWYRQTLGQGPEFLTYFQNEAQLEKSRLLSDRFSAERPKGSFSTLEIQRTEQGDSAMYLCASSSTGGSGNTIYFGEGSWLTVV.